These 9 T cell receptor beta chains originate from one sample sequenced in a study of OX40 agonist ivuxolimab in advanced cancers. Library preparation was by the immunoSEQ multiplex PCR assay. Imported from immuneACCESS, the table was reduced by TCRdb to in-frame sequences with V and J called. These copies leave out some clones; in studies compared against another copy, an unresolved V gene accounts for under half, and the cause of the remainder is not known. Counted in this sample were roughly 46,000 clones; 90% to 95% of them appeared once. The ten top clones hold roughly 4.5% of the sample. The sample here was CD4+ or CD8+ T cells sorted from blood, taken in a trial of the OX40 agonist ivuxolimab. The receptors were sampled from an adult with an advanced solid tumor such as melanoma, head and neck, liver or kidney cancer.

The chain carries TRBV7-9 and TRBJ2-3, with D possibly being TRBD1 or TRBD2 (5 bases each). V was clipped by 5 bases and J by 0 bases, with 15 bases between them. Germline V gene data show CDR1 as SEHNR and CDR2 as FQNEAQ (reference sequence). This CDR3 spans 16 amino acids. The CDR3: CASSPGTYPSTDTQYF. The CDR3 DNA reads as TGTGCCAGCAGCCCCGGGACGTACCCTAGCACAGATACGCAGTATTTT.

Only a few counts were recorded for this clone. This chain uses TRBV6-5 with TRBJ1-1; D possibly corresponds to TRBD1 (5 bases). Germline CDR1 MNHEY, CDR2 SVGAGI. The CDR3 consists of 13 residues. Trimming stripped 6 bases from V and 4 bases from J, with 12 bases between. CDR3: CASSYGRGTEAFF. As DNA, the CDR3 is TGTGCCAGCAGCTATGGGAGGGGCACTGAAGCTTTCTTT.

V gene TRBV7-9 combines with J gene TRBJ2-5; 10 bases are a match to TRBD2. V lost 6 bases, J lost 7 bases, and 5 bases stayed unmatched. In germline, CDR1 is SEHNR, CDR2 FQNEAQ (reference sequence). The CDR3 sequence is 13 residues long. This CDR3 is CASSREREGTQYF. The CDR3 coding sequence is TGTGCCAGCAGTCGAGAGCGGGAGGGGACCCAGTACTTC.

The chain uses TRBV19 and TRBJ2-7; 8 positions match TRBD1. The CDR3 runs 13 residues. Losses at the gene ends were 6 bases for V and 3 bases for J; bases not matched to a gene: 4. Per germline, CDR1 LNHDA and CDR2 SQIVND (reference sequence). The CDR3 loop is CASSNGQGYEQYF. CDR3 bases: TGTGCCAGTAGCAATGGACAGGGCTACGAGCAGTACTTC.

The chain combines TRBV21-1 with TRBJ2-7; the table names TRBD1, a call not compared with the DNA. TRBV21-1 is classified as a pseudogene. This CDR3 has 16 amino acids. The CDR3 loop reads CADKKSGTGGFYEQYF. CDR3 nucleotides: TGTGCCGACAAAAAGTCGGGGACAGGGGGCTTCTACGAGCAGTACTTC.

The V call is TRBV7-9, the J call TRBJ1-3; D remains ambiguous. CDR1 and CDR2 (germline): SEHNR, FQNEAQ (reference sequence). The CDR3 is made up of 12 amino acids. V was trimmed by 7 bases and J by 4 bases, leaving 8 bases between them. This CDR3 is CASTRAGNTIYF. CDR3 DNA: TGTGCCAGCACGCGGGCGGGAAACACCATATATTTT.

The chain couples TRBV7-2 to TRBJ2-7; a possible D gene is TRBD1 (5 bases). The CDR3 is made up of 18 amino acids. Germline V lookup: CDR1 SGHTA, CDR2 FQGNSA. Deletions cut 2 bases from V and 1 base from J, with 21 bases between. The CDR3 nucleotides read TGTGCCAGCAGCTTATTCCCAGCAAAAGGAAGGGGATCCTACGAGCAGTACTTC. It specifies CASSLFPAKGRGSYEQYF.

The chain combines TRBV2 with TRBJ2-5, with D hard to call. V shed 5 bases and J shed 4 bases, with 14 bases lying between them. This CDR3 is 14 amino acids long. Germline CDR1 is SNHLY and CDR2 is FYNNEI. The CDR3 spells CASSRPQSSETQYF. The DNA for the CDR3 is TGTGCCAGCAGTCGACCCCAATCATCAGAGACCCAGTACTTC.

The rearrangement links TRBV5-6 to TRBJ2-5; a weak D match, TRBD1 (5 bases). The end of the DNA is better explained by TRBJ2-7, so the J call may be wrong. Looked up from germline, CDR1 is SGHDT and CDR2 is YYEEEE. The CDR3 covers 18 residues. The CDR3 DNA follows: TGTGCCAGCAGCTCCCCGGGCAGGGTAGTAGGTGGACGGTACGAGCAGTACTTC. This encodes CASSSPGRVVGGRYEQYF.